A single sample gave rise to the 3 T cell receptor beta chains below, sequenced in a study of blood T cell repertoires in COVID-19 (dated by TCRdb to the early 2020s). The library was produced with the immunoSEQ multiplex PCR assay. TCRdb retrieved this table from immuneACCESS and kept in-frame rearrangements only. Not all clones are present; in checked studies, unresolved V genes account for under half, and no reason is known for the remainder. In this sample the table shows approximately 97,000 clones, approximately 81% of which occur a single time. 4% to 5.5% of the sample is in the top ten clones. Sequenced sample: peripheral blood. The receptors stem from a man aged 55-75 years with acute or convalescent COVID-19.

This clone has just one count. This chain joins TRBV19 and TRBJ2-7, with 7 bases lining up with TRBD1. J was trimmed by 3 bases and V by 4 bases; bases with no gene match: 6. The CDR3 has 14 amino acids. In germline, CDR1 is LNHDA, CDR2 SQIVND (reference sequence). As DNA, the CDR3 is TGTGCCAGTAGTACCGGGACAGTCCTCTACGAGCAGTACTTC. Translated, it gives CASSTGTVLYEQYF. The complete variable domain, with remaining parts taken from reference TRBV19 and TRBJ2-7, reads DGGITQSPKYLFRKEGQNVTLSCEQNLNHDAMYWYRQDPGQGLRLIYYSQIVNDFQKGDIAEGYSVSREKKESFPLTVTSAQKNPTAFYLCASSTGTVLYEQYFGPGTRLTVT.

The J gene is TRBJ1-2, the V gene TRBV7-8; possibly TRBD1 for D (6 bases). The CDR3 covers 15 residues. The V and J ends lost 5 bases and 1 base respectively, with 14 bases between them. Germline V gene data show CDR1 as SGHVS and CDR2 as FQNEAQ. The CDR3 reads CASSNTGMSNYGYTF. CDR3 bases: TGTGCCAGCAGCAATACAGGGATGAGTAACTATGGCTACACCTTC.

The chain recombines TRBV19 with TRBJ2-2; 8 nucleotides line up with TRBD2. The length of the CDR3 is 13 residues. Germline assignment: CDR1 LNHDA and CDR2 SQIVND (reference sequence). CDR3 nucleotides: TGTGTCGGGGGAGCGGGAGAGGCCGGGGAGCTGTTTTTT. Residues: CVGGAGEAGELFF.